The TCR beta chain under discussion was sequenced for a study of T cells after yellow fever vaccination. Study-level findings and limits: In FACS-sorted repertoires, abundant clonotypes from the bulk population could appear as contaminants. Post-booster reappearance was seen for most primary-vaccination clones (nearly 97% CD4, roughly 91% CD8). Of the clonotypes, a small share occurred in both CD4 and CD8 compartments.

This clonotype was recorded a few times. Its antigen is undetermined. TCRdb re-called the 5' RACE reads with MiXCR, one entry per CDR3 protein. The table includes 300,000 to 400,000 distinct CDR3 sequences, roughly 8.7% detected once. The length of the CDR3 is 17 residues. V lost 1 base, J lost 0 bases, and 12 bases stayed unmatched. The germline gives CDR1 GTSNPN, CDR2 SVGIG (reference sequence). The clonotype was recovered from a young man who received the YFV17D yellow fever vaccine. The sequencing here drew on PBMCs, taken on the day of the first yellow fever vaccination. V is TRBV30 and J is TRBJ2-7; 7 bases agree with TRBD2. CDR3 bases: TGTGCCTGGAGTGCGTCGGTGGGACTACCATACTCCTACGAGCAGTACTTC. Translation gives CAWSASVGLPYSYEQYF.